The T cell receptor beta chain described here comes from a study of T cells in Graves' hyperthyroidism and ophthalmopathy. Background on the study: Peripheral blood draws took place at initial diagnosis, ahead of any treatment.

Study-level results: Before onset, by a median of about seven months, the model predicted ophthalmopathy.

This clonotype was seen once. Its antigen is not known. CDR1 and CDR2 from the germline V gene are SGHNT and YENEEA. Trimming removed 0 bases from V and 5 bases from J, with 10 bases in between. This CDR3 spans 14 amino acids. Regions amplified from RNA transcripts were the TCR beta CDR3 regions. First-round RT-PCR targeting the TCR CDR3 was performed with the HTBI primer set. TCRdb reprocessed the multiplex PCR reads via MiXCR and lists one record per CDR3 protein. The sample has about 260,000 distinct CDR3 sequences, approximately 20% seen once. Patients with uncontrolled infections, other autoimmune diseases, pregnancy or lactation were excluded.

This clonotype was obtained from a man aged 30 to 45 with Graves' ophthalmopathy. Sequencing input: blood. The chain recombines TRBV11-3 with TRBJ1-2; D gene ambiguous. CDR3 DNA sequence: TGTGCCAGCAGCTTAGAGGCCTCTAGGTATGGCTACACCTTC. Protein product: CASSLEASRYGYTF. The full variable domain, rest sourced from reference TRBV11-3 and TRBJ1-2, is EAGVVQSPRYKIIEKKQPVAFWCNPISGHNTLYWYLQNLGQGPELLIRYENEEAVDDSQLPKDRFSAERLKGVDSTLKIQPAELGDSAVYLCASSLEASRYGYTFGSGTRLTVV.